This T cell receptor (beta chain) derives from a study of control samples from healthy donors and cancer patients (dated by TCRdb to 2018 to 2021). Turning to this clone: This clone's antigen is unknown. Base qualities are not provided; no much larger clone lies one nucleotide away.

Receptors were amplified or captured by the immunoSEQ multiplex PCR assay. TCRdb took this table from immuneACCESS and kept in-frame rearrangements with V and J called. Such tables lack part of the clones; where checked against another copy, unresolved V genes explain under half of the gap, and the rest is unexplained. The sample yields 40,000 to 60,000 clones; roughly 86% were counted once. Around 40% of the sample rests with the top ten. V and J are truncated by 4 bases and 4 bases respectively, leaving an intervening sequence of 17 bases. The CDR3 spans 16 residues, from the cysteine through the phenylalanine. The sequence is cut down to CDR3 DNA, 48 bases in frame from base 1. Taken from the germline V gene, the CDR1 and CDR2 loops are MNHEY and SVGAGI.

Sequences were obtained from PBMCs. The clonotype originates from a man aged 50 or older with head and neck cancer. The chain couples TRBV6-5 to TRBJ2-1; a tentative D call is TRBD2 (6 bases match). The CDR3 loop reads CASSSVLEGRYNEQFF. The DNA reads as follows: TGTGCCAGCAGTTCCGTCTTGGAGGGGAGGTACAATGAGCAGTTCTTC.